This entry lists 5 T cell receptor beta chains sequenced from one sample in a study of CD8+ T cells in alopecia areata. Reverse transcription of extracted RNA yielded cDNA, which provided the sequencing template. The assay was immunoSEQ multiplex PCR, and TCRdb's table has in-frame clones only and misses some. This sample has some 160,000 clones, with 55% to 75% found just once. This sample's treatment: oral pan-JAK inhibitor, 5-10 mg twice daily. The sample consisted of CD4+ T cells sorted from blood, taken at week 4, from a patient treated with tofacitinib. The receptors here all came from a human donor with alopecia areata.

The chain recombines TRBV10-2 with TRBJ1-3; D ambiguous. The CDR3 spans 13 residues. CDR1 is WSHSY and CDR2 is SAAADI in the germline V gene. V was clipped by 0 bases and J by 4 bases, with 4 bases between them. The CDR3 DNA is TGCGCCAGCAGTGAGTCTAACGGAAACACCATATATTTT. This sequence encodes CASSESNGNTIYF.

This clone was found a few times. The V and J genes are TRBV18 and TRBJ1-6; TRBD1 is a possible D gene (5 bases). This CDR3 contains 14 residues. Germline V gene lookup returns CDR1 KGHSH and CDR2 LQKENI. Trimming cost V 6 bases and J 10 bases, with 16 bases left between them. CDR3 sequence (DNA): TGTGCCAGCTCCCCCAGCGGGGGAGAGTCACCCCTCCACTTT. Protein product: CASSPSGGESPLHF.

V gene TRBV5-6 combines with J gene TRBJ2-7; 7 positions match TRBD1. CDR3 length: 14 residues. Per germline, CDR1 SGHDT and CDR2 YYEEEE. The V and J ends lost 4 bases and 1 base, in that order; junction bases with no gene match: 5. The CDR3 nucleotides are TGTGCCAGCAGCCCGTACAGGGGATCCTACGAGCAGTACTTC. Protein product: CASSPYRGSYEQYF.

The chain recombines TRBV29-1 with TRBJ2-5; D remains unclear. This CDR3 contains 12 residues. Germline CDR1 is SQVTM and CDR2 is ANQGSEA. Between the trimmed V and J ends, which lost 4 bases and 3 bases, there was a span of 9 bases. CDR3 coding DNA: TGCAGCGTTGGATCTGGGGAAGAGACCCAGTACTTC. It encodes CSVGSGEETQYF.

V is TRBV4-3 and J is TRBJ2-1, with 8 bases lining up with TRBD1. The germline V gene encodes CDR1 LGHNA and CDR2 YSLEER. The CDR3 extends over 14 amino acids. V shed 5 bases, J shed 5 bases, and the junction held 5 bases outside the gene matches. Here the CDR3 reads CASSRMTGDNEQFF. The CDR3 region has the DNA TGCGCCAGCAGCAGGATGACAGGGGACAATGAGCAGTTCTTC.